This TCR beta chain comes out of a study of shared clonotypes between healthy human individuals. For the study at large: CD4 naive cells filled three plates per donor, CD4 memory three, CD8 naive two and CD8 memory one.

This CDR3 spans 13 amino acids. The V gene lost 10 bases and the J gene lost 0 bases, with 7 bases spanning the gap. In germline, CDR1 is MDHEN, CDR2 SYDVKM. Produced via immunoSEQ multiplex PCR; TCRdb's table is partial and in-frame only. Of 550,000 to 650,000 clones in the sample, approximately 96% were seen once. Study results and caveats: Limitation of the genetic and exposure-history diversity represented came from the few donors.

Positive CCR7 selection of CD45RO-negative cells yielded the naive CD8 cells, and terminally differentiated effector memory CD45RA+ cells were excluded. All donors were healthy HIV-negative adults lacking recent acute infections or vaccinations. With regard to this clone: The antigen is unknown.

The sample comprised naive CD8+ T cells sorted from blood. The origin of this receptor is a woman in her thirties in good health. V gene TRBV28 combines with J gene TRBJ1-6; D call uncertain. CDR3 sequence: CATESSYNSPLHF. The CDR3 nucleotides read TGTGCCACGGAGAGCTCCTATAATTCACCCCTCCACTTT.